Presented here are 19 T cell receptor beta chains from one specimen sequenced in a study of CD8 T cells in ankylosing spondylitis. TCRdb re-derived calls from the 5' RACE reads in MiXCR, one entry per CDR3 protein. The sample carries about 90,000 distinct CDR3 sequences, around 30% recorded once. Sample: blood, either unsorted or a sorted T cell fraction (not recorded which). The receptors were gathered from a male donor with ankylosing spondylitis or in good health (not recorded which).

This clonotype was recorded at least ten times. The rearrangement links TRBV3-1 to TRBJ2-5, with 7 bases that match TRBD1. CDR3 length: 14 amino acids. The germline V gene encodes CDR1 LGHDT and CDR2 YNNKEL (reference sequence). Trimming at V came to 4 bases and at J to 3 bases, leaving 5 bases not matched to a gene. CDR3 loop: CASSLRGQKETQYF. The CDR3 bases are TGTGCCAGCAGCCTACGGGGACAGAAAGAGACCCAGTACTTC.

This clonotype was observed a handful of times. The chain couples TRBV10-3 to TRBJ2-5, with 13 bases fitting TRBD2. V was pared by 4 bases and J by 4 bases, with 6 bases of the junction left unmatched. The CDR3 is made up of 16 amino acids. In germline, CDR1 is ENHRY, CDR2 SYGVKD. The CDR3 loop reads CAISAELAGGGETQYF. In nucleotides, the CDR3 is TGTGCCATCAGTGCGGAACTAGCGGGAGGGGGAGAGACCCAGTACTTC.

The V gene is TRBV4-1, the J gene TRBJ2-7; D is unclear. Germline V lookup: CDR1 MGHRA, CDR2 YSYEKL. CDR3 size: 15 residues. The V gene lost 1 base and the J gene lost 6 bases, with 16 bases spanning the gap. CDR3 residues: CASSQGTPSSLEQYF. The CDR3 DNA reads TGCGCCAGCAGCCAAGGGACGCCCAGCTCTCTCGAGCAGTACTTC.

There are a few counts of this clonotype. CDR3 bases: TGCAGTGCTCCGGGACTAGCGGGAGAAGGAGGCGAGCAGTACTTC. It encodes CSAPGLAGEGGEQYF. The J gene is TRBJ2-7, the V gene TRBV20-1; 14 nucleotides line up with TRBD2. The V segment lost 5 bases and the J segment 6 bases; nucleotides outside the gene matches: 9. Germline CDR1 and CDR2: DFQATT and SNEGSKA (reference sequence). The CDR3 loop spans 15 amino acids.

This clonotype was seen a handful of times. This chain connects TRBV7-9 to TRBJ1-2; D gene ambiguous. The CDR3 is made up of 12 amino acids. The germline V gene encodes CDR1 SEHNR and CDR2 FQNEAQ (reference sequence). Trimming shortened V by 6 bases and J by 2 bases, and 7 bases separated the two germline ends. CDR3 sequence (DNA): TGTGCCAGCAGTAAAGTAAACTATGGCTACACCTTC. It yields the protein CASSKVNYGYTF.

This clonotype was observed a handful of times. The rearrangement links TRBV5-5 to TRBJ2-7; D uncertain. Trimming left V 0 bases short and J 3 bases short, with 10 bases between. The CDR3 totals 14 residues. Germline-derived CDR1 and CDR2 are SGHKS and YYEKEE (reference sequence). Here the CDR3 reads CASSLELGYYEQYF. For the CDR3, the DNA is TGTGCCAGCAGCTTGGAGTTAGGGTACTACGAGCAGTACTTC.

This clonotype appeared a few times. The chain couples TRBV5-1 to TRBJ2-1; a weak D match, TRBD1 (6 bases). This CDR3 is built from 16 residues. The germline gives CDR1 SGHRS, CDR2 YFSETQ. Trimming cost V 0 bases and J 0 bases, with 10 bases left between them. Written as DNA, the CDR3 is TGCGCCAGCAGCTTGGTGTCAGGGGCCTCCTACAATGAGCAGTTCTTC. Protein product: CASSLVSGASYNEQFF. The entire variable domain, with the rest obtained from reference TRBV5-1 and TRBJ2-1, is as follows: KAGVTQTPRYLIKTRGQQVTLSCSPISGHRSVSWYQQTPGQGLQFLFEYFSETQRNKGNFPGRFSGRQFSNSRSEMNVSTLELGDSALYLCASSLVSGASYNEQFFGPGTRLTVL.

This clonotype was detected only a few times. This CDR3 is CASSSKTGVEQYF. The CDR3 DNA follows: TGTGCCAGCAGCTCGAAGACAGGGGTCGAGCAGTACTTC. The chain combines TRBV7-9 with TRBJ2-7, with 8 bases matching TRBD1. Germline V gene sequence: CDR1 SEHNR, CDR2 FQNEAQ (reference sequence). With 4 bases clipped from V and 6 bases from J, the junction kept 5 bases outside the gene matches. The CDR3 is 13 amino acids.

This clonotype was observed a few times. The gene calls are TRBV5-1 and TRBJ1-3; D might be TRBD1 (6 bases). CDR1 and CDR2 (germline): SGHRS, YFSETQ. Trimming left V 0 bases short and J 3 bases short, with 10 bases between. This CDR3 is built from 15 residues. The CDR3 reads CASSLDRVDGNTIYF. CDR3 sequence (DNA): TGCGCCAGCAGCTTGGACAGGGTTGATGGAAACACCATATATTTT.

The sample holds a few counts of this clonotype. The chain recombines TRBV20-1 with TRBJ2-1; TRBD2 matches 10 bases. The CDR3 runs 14 residues. CDR1 and CDR2 from the germline V gene are DFQATT and SNEGSKA (reference sequence). Losses at the gene ends were 4 bases for V and 9 bases for J; bases not matched to a gene: 9. CDR3 in DNA: TGCAGTGCTAAAAGCGGGAGGGCTCTTCGTGAGCAGTTCTTC. The encoded protein is CSAKSGRALREQFF.

This rearrangement joins TRBV20-1 to TRBJ1-1, with D possibly being TRBD1 (5 bases). Germline lookup yields CDR1 DFQATT and CDR2 SNEGSKA (reference sequence). V was pared by 4 bases and J by 1 base, with 16 bases between. CDR3 length: 15 amino acids. This CDR3 reads CSATSPGRGNTEAFF. DNA for the CDR3: TGCAGTGCTACAAGCCCAGGAAGGGGGAACACTGAAGCTTTCTTT.

The rearrangement links TRBV5-1 to TRBJ1-4; unclear D gene. The CDR3 covers 12 residues. Germline V CDR1 and CDR2: SGHRS, YFSETQ. Between the trimmed V and J ends, which lost 0 bases and 6 bases, there was a span of 3 bases. CDR3 in amino acids: CASSLGDEKLFF. CDR3 in DNA: TGCGCCAGCAGCTTGGGGGATGAAAAACTGTTTTTT.

The chain combines TRBV12-3 or TRBV12-4 with TRBJ2-4, with 8 positions matching TRBD2. With V trimmed by 3 bases and J by 0 bases, 7 bases remained unmatched. CDR3 size: 17 residues. The CDR3 loop reads CASSLVGLALAKNIQYF. The CDR3 region has the DNA TGTGCCAGCAGTTTGGTCGGACTAGCTCTAGCCAAAAACATTCAGTACTTC.

The rearrangement joins TRBV7-2 to TRBJ2-1; D gene unclear. V gave up 5 bases and J gave up 9 bases, with 14 bases separating them. Germline CDR1 is SGHTA and CDR2 is FQGNSA. The CDR3 is made up of 13 amino acids. In DNA form, the CDR3 reads TGTGCCAGCAGCGTCAGTCTCTGGGGTGAGCAGTTCTTC. Translating gives CASSVSLWGEQFF.

J is TRBJ1-1 and V is TRBV19; tentative D call: TRBD1 (5 bases). CDR1 is LNHDA, CDR2 SQIVND, per germline (reference sequence). V dropped 5 bases and J dropped 1 base, with 11 bases sitting between them. This CDR3 contains 14 residues. The DNA for the CDR3 is TGTGCCAGTAGTGTCGGGGCGGCGAACACTGAAGCTTTCTTT. This sequence encodes CASSVGAANTEAFF.

This sequence joins TRBV9 and TRBJ2-3; D may be TRBD1 or TRBD2 (5 bases each). Looked up from germline, CDR1 is SGDLS and CDR2 is YYNGEE. V lost 7 bases, J lost 4 bases, and 16 bases lay in between. This CDR3 region has 14 residues. In nucleotides, the CDR3 is TGTGCCAGCCGTGGGGACCAGAGGGCAGATACGCAGTATTTT. Protein product: CASRGDQRADTQYF.

DNA for the CDR3: TGTGCCAGCAGCCCCGGGACGGGCTACTCAGATACGCAGTATTTT. It codes for CASSPGTGYSDTQYF. The chain combines TRBV7-2 with TRBJ2-3; D assignment may be TRBD1 or TRBD2 (5 bases each). Trimming stripped 5 bases from V and 4 bases from J, with 16 bases between. The CDR3 extends over 15 amino acids. Germline CDR1 is SGHTA and CDR2 is FQGNSA.

V is TRBV20-1 and J is TRBJ2-1, with D possibly matching TRBD1 (5 bases). This CDR3 region has 17 residues. Germline V gene lookup returns CDR1 DFQATT and CDR2 SNEGSKA (reference sequence). Deletions cut 0 bases from V and 1 base from J, with 16 bases between. The CDR3 DNA is TGCAGTGCTAGAGATTCGAAACCAGACAGATCCTACAATGAGCAGTTCTTC. Protein: CSARDSKPDRSYNEQFF.

The chain recombines TRBV4-2 with TRBJ2-3; the match to TRBD2 covers 7 bases. The length of the CDR3 is 13 residues. From germline, CDR1 is LGHNA and CDR2 YNFKEQ. V shed 5 bases, J shed 6 bases, and the junction held 5 bases outside the gene matches. The CDR3 bases are TGTGCCAGCAGCGGGGGGGGAGCGGATACGCAGTATTTT. Residues: CASSGGGADTQYF.